The present T cell receptor beta chain was sequenced within a study of blood T cells in healthy people across ages (dated by TCRdb to the mid-2010s). With respect to the entire study: Template switching captured roughly one uniquely barcoded TCR beta cDNA molecule per two T cells in model experiments. Using deep sequencing normalized with unique cDNA molecular identifiers, the study measured how TCR beta repertoire diversity changes with age. The donors were divided into four age groups: young (average around 17 years), middle-aged (over 35), aged (about 62) and long-lived (roughly 86). To avoid experimental bias, donors of different ages were randomly spread across the sequencing lanes. Two additional independent replicas of 1 million unique cDNA reads from the same blood draw were analyzed for two donors (one aged 18 to 30 and one aged 80 or older).

A note on this clonotype: Its antigen specificity is not known. Per-nucleotide qualities are absent, and no much larger clonotype sits a single base away.

Donors were a few dozen systemically healthy Caucasian individuals from Russia aged roughly 6 to 95 years. Ten milliliters of peripheral blood were drawn from each donor into EDTA-treated Vacutainer tubes. Ficoll-Paque density-gradient centrifugation was used to isolate PBMCs, with at least 7 million obtained per sample. Total RNA was extracted from PBMCs with Trizol reagent, with at least 6 micrograms obtained per sample. For every donor, an aliquot of PBMCs went through flow cytometry to measure the percentages of naive CD45RAhigh/CD27high T cells. Broader findings and caveats from the paper: The long-lived group showed more naive CD4+ T cells, fewer expanded clones and increased TCR diversity than the aged group, suggesting age selection. As age increased, observed TCR beta diversity per million T cells dropped in a roughly linear way, and a significant reduction was already evident by age 40. Estimates of total diversity from one million sequenced T cells were regarded as lower bounds and underestimates. Because donor CMV infection status was unknown, age-related changes in expanded clonotypes were potentially confounded. Bulk unsorted PBMC profiling prevented conclusive comparison of naive and antigen-experienced compartments. There was a strong correlation between observed TCR beta diversity and the percentage of naive T cells measured by flow cytometry.

Library preparation employed 5' RACE. Sequencer: Illumina HiSeq 2500. A second PCR of about 7 to 12 cycles was run with a J-beta primer mix and a sample-barcoded 5' primer. A template-switch 5' adaptor carrying 12 random nucleotides introduced a unique molecular identifier onto each TCR beta cDNA molecule. Each sample yielded at least 2.5 million CDR3-containing paired-end reads. The Mint cDNA synthesis kit, primed by a TRBC-specific oligonucleotide, was used to synthesize first-strand cDNA from all RNA. Following uracil-DNA glycosylase treatment, a first 18-cycle PCR with universal primers M1SS and BC2_uni_R was performed on all cDNA. In the paper's pipeline: Normalization of each sample was performed by random selection of 1 million high-quality reads, each carrying a distinct molecular identifier. Reads with shared molecular identifiers were discarded instead of being binned into consensus sequences. MiTCR, run with a Q25 quality threshold and the strictest error-elimination algorithm, handled CDR3 identification, clonotype clustering and error correction. A nonparametric unseen species model using Euler transformation provided a lower-bound estimate of total TCR beta diversity. TCRdb trimmed public reads at Q25 via fastp, called clones via MiXCR and kept in-frame beta chains. Each CDR3 protein gets just one entry, which takes the most common genes and DNA from the rows behind it. The V and J calls and clone size come from TCRdb's table, not from the authors' own analysis. In all, the sample holds roughly 1,300,000 distinct CDR3 sequences, and around 59% of those were seen once. 6.7% of the sample rests with the top ten.

CDR1 and CDR2, per the germline V gene, are SQVTM and ANQGSEA. Trimming removed 7 bases from V and 11 bases from J, leaving 11 bases between the germline ends. The CDR3 numbers 9 residues from cysteine through phenylalanine. The read is trimmed to its CDR3 DNA, 27 bases read in frame from base 1. The sequence came from a man aged 18 to 29 in good health. The chain is made from TRBV29-1 and TRBJ2-5, and TRBD2 may be the D gene, going by 6 matching bases. Sequences were obtained from blood. The nucleotide sequence is TGCAGCGGGGGGGATGAGCAGTACTTC. The resulting protein is CSGGDEQYF.